This T cell receptor (beta chain) was observed in a study of technical replicates of blood from several donors. This table comes from immunoSEQ multiplex PCR, and its TCRdb copy is limited to in-frame clones, with some not included. Among about 74,000 clones listed, approximately 78% were seen once. The V segment lost 0 bases and the J segment 6 bases; nucleotides outside the gene matches: 7. The CDR3 extends over 16 amino acids. The germline V gene encodes CDR1 LGHNA and CDR2 YSLEER. Sequenced input: PBMCs. The chain uses TRBV4-3 and TRBJ2-3, with 9 bases that match TRBD1. The origin of this receptor is a human donor in good health. Some clones in this sample may be carry-over from other donors' samples. The CDR3 region has the DNA TGCGCCAGCAGCCAAGATCCAGGGACAGGGTCCGATACGCAGTATTTT. Residues: CASSQDPGTGSDTQYF.